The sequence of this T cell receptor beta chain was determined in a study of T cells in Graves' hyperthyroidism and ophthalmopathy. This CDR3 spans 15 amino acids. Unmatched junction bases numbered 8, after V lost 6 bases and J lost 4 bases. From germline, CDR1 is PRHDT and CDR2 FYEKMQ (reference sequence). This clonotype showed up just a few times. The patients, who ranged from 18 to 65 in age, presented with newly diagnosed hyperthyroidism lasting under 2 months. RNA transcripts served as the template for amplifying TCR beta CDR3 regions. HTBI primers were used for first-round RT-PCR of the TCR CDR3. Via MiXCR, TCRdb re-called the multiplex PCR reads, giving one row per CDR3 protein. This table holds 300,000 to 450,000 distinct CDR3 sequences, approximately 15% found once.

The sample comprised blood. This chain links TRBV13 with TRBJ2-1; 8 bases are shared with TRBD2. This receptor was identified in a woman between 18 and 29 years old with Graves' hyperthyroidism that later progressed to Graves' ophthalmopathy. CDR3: CASRPTSAPYNEQFF. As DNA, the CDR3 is TGTGCCAGCAGGCCGACTAGCGCCCCTTACAATGAGCAGTTCTTC.